This passage covers 14 T cell receptor beta chains from one sample sequenced in a study of shared clonotypes between healthy human individuals. TCRdb keeps only in-frame clones here, not all; method: immunoSEQ multiplex PCR. Of 2 million to 2.5 million clones in the sample, roughly 93% were seen once. The specimen sequenced was naive CD4+ T cells from PBMCs. Noted subset: CD45RA+ positively selected. The receptors were gathered from a man younger than 30 in good health. Some clones in this sample may be carry-over from other donors' samples.

This clone appeared a few times. The identical CDR3 is also encoded by other nucleotide sequences in the sample. The chain combines TRBV18 with TRBJ1-1, with TRBD1 as a possible D gene (5 bases). V lost 3 bases to trimming and J lost 0 bases, with 8 bases between them. Germline V gene lookup returns CDR1 KGHSH and CDR2 LQKENI. CDR3 length: 14 residues. The CDR3 here is CASSPTGVNTEAFF. CDR3 in DNA: TGTGCCAGCTCACCGACGGGGGTGAACACTGAAGCTTTCTTT.

The chain links TRBV29-1 to TRBJ1-1; no reliable D call. Germline CDR1 is SQVTM and CDR2 is ANQGSEA. The V and J ends lost 2 bases and 1 base respectively, with 11 bases between them. There are 14 residues in the CDR3. Here the CDR3 DNA reads TGCAGCGTTGAACGGGTCATCGAGAACACTGAAGCTTTCTTT. This codes for CSVERVIENTEAFF.

This clone was seen only once. V and J are TRBV7-2 and TRBJ1-4, with 7 nucleotides matching TRBD1. This CDR3 has 14 amino acids. Losses at the gene ends were 4 bases for V and 7 bases for J; bases not matched to a gene: 6. Germline assignment: CDR1 SGHTA and CDR2 FQGNSA. CDR3 amino acids: CASSSGTVSEKLFF. CDR3 sequence (DNA): TGTGCCAGCAGCTCCGGGACAGTCTCTGAAAAACTGTTTTTT. The whole variable domain, filled in from reference TRBV7-2 and TRBJ1-4, reads GAGVSQSPSNKVTEKGKDVELRCDPISGHTALYWYRQSLGQGLEFLIYFQGNSAPDKSGLPSDRFSAERTGGSVSTLTIQRTQQEDSAVYLCASSSGTVSEKLFFGSGTQLSVL.

This clone is a singleton in its sample. Other DNA sequences of this sample code for an identical CDR3. The rearrangement joins TRBV5-1 to TRBJ2-5; a possible D gene is TRBD1 (6 bases). The CDR3 covers 15 residues. V was clipped by 0 bases and J by 2 bases, with 11 bases between them. Germline values: CDR1 SGHRS, CDR2 YFSETQ. The chain's CDR3 is CASSLDPGQQETQYF. DNA for the CDR3: TGCGCCAGCAGCTTGGACCCGGGACAACAAGAGACCCAGTACTTC.

Comments on this clone: The sample holds other DNA sequences that translate to the same CDR3. CDR3: CASSAGTGPYEQYF. The CDR3 DNA reads as TGTGCCAGCAGTGCCGGGACAGGTCCCTACGAGCAGTACTTC. The gene calls are TRBV2 and TRBJ2-7; TRBD1 agrees at 8 bases. V lost 4 bases to trimming and J lost 2 bases; unmatched junction nucleotides: 4. The CDR3 is 14 amino acids. Looked up from germline, CDR1 is SNHLY and CDR2 is FYNNEI.

The V gene is TRBV5-1, the J gene TRBJ2-3; TRBD2 matches at 10 bases. V dropped 7 bases and J dropped 4; count of bases not matched to a gene: 9. This CDR3 has 15 amino acids. Germline V gene sequence: CDR1 SGHRS, CDR2 YFSETQ. DNA of the CDR3: TGCGCCAGCGTCCGTCTAGCGGGAGCGGCAGATACGCAGTATTTT. Residues: CASVRLAGAADTQYF.

The genes are TRBV7-3 and TRBJ2-1; D may be TRBD1 or TRBD2 (5 bases each). The CDR3 contains 15 residues. Germline V CDR1 and CDR2: SGHTA, FQGTGA. V lost 3 bases, J lost 4 bases, and 13 bases lay in between. In DNA, the CDR3 is TGTGCCAGCAGCTTTAGCCGGGGCCATTACAATGAGCAGTTCTTC. Its protein is CASSFSRGHYNEQFF. The variable domain in full, with the rest retrieved from reference TRBV7-3 and TRBJ2-1, is GAGVSQTPSNKVTEKGKYVELRCDPISGHTALYWYRQSLGQGPEFLIYFQGTGAADDSGLPNDRFFAVRPEGSVSTLKIQRTERGDSAVYLCASSFSRGHYNEQFFGPGTRLTVL.

On this clone itself: The sample holds other DNA sequences that translate to the same CDR3. The chain has TRBV28 and TRBJ1-2; 9 positions agree with TRBD1. There are 14 residues in the CDR3. Germline loops: CDR1 MDHEN, CDR2 SYDVKM. V was pared by 8 bases and J by 2 bases, with 6 bases of the junction left unmatched. The CDR3: CASSGTGGNYGYTF. CDR3 sequence (DNA): TGTGCCAGCTCCGGCACAGGGGGCAACTATGGCTACACCTTC.

The rearrangement joins TRBV11-2 to TRBJ2-4; TRBD1 agrees at 7 bases. Per the germline V gene, CDR1 is SGHAT and CDR2 is FQNNGV. Trimming cost V 1 base and J 6 bases; bases outside gene matches: 3. The CDR3 loop spans 14 amino acids. CDR3 amino acids: CASSLVEGANIQYF. The CDR3 nucleotides read TGTGCCAGCAGCTTAGTTGAGGGGGCAAACATTCAGTACTTC.

The chain combines TRBV7-2 with TRBJ1-4, with D hard to call. The CDR3 length is 13 residues. The germline CDR1 and CDR2 sequences are SGHTA and FQGNSA. V gave up 7 bases and J gave up 6 bases, with 12 bases separating them. CDR3 region: CASTPHIHEKLFF. The CDR3 DNA follows: TGTGCCAGCACTCCGCACATACATGAAAAACTGTTTTTT. Looking up the rest from reference TRBV7-2 and TRBJ1-4 gives the full variable domain: GAGVSQSPSNKVTEKGKDVELRCDPISGHTALYWYRQSLGQGLEFLIYFQGNSAPDKSGLPSDRFSAERTGGSVSTLTIQRTQQEDSAVYLCASTPHIHEKLFFGSGTQLSVL.

V usage is TRBV2 and J usage is TRBJ1-6; D is ambiguous. The CDR3 sequence is 15 residues long. Between the trimmed V and J ends, which lost 5 bases and 4 bases, there was a span of 12 bases. Germline V lookup: CDR1 SNHLY, CDR2 FYNNEI. CDR3 in DNA: TGTGCCAGCAGTATACGGGAGTCTTATAATTCACCCCTCCACTTT. Encoded protein: CASSIRESYNSPLHF.

The chain recombines TRBV10-1 with TRBJ2-1, with 9 positions matching TRBD1. V dropped 2 bases and J dropped 4; count of bases not matched to a gene: 9. Germline V gives CDR1 WNHNN, CDR2 SYGVQD (reference sequence). The CDR3 sequence is 17 residues long. The CDR3 sequence: CASSEIRGTGRYNEQFF. CDR3 nucleotides: TGCGCCAGCAGTGAGATACGAGGGACAGGGCGATACAATGAGCAGTTCTTC.

The V call is TRBV27, the J call TRBJ2-1, with a weak D call TRBD1 (6 bases). CDR3 length: 15 amino acids. Germline CDR1 MNHEY, CDR2 SMNVEV (reference sequence). The V and J ends lost 9 bases and 7 bases respectively, with 22 bases between them. CDR3 region: CARPRDINMGNEQFF. CDR3 coding DNA: TGTGCCAGGCCCCGGGACATCAACATGGGGAATGAGCAGTTCTTC.

This chain uses TRBV5-1 with TRBJ2-3; 13 positions agree with TRBD2. The CDR3 has 16 residues. The trim removed 2 bases at V and 5 bases at J, leaving 5 bases unmatched. Looked up from germline, CDR1 is SGHRS and CDR2 is YFSETQ. CDR3 amino acids: CASSFGLAGAVDTQYF. In nucleotides, the CDR3 is TGCGCCAGCAGCTTTGGACTAGCGGGAGCAGTAGATACGCAGTATTTT.